Here is one T cell receptor (beta chain) with its context. What it binds is unknown. The ends lost 0 bases at V and 9 bases at J; junction bases unmatched: 9. CDR3 length: 16 amino acids. Germline loops: CDR1 SGDLS, CDR2 YYNGEE. The method was immunoSEQ multiplex PCR; TCRdb's version includes in-frame clones alone and lacks a portion of them. Among 130,000 to 150,000 clones listed, about 90% were seen once. The sample is drawn from a study of T cell responses to AZD1222 COVID-19 vaccine. The study's findings and limits: Epitopes outside B.1.351 and B.1.1.7 mutated regions reportedly drew nearly half of spike TCRs. Spike-specific TCRs gained breadth and depth after people received two AZD1222 doses. Donors were mostly white British, more females; clonal diversity possibly underestimated. Baseline seropositivity occurred in only six or seven AZD1222 recipients.

Sequenced material: peripheral blood, taken on day 0 of AZD1222 vaccination. V and J are TRBV9 and TRBJ1-6; 7 nucleotides match TRBD1. This sequence was found in an adult in good health. CDR3 bases: TGTGCCAGCAGCGTAGCAGGGGGGACTTCAGTTTCACCCCTCCACTTT. This translates into CASSVAGGTSVSPLHF. Full variable domain (outside the CDR3, taken from reference TRBV9 and TRBJ1-6): DSGVTQTPKHLITATGQRVTLRCSPRSGDLSVYWYQQSLDQGLQFLIQYYNGEERAKGNILERFSAQQFPDLHSELNLSSLELGDSALYFCASSVAGGTSVSPLHFGNGTRLTVT.